Reported below is one T cell receptor beta chain. Original processing methods: For nucleated cells, counts were estimated from reference gene primer amplification. Sequencing was performed with immunoSEQ multiplex PCR; in TCRdb, only in-frame clones are kept and a portion is missing. V and J calls and clone size follow that table, whereas D and trimming were derived from the DNA. This sample has some 190,000 clones, with approximately 91% found just once. The germline CDR1 and CDR2 sequences are SGDLS and YYNGEE. Between the trimmed V and J ends, which lost 2 bases and 1 base, there was a span of 10 bases. This CDR3 spans 14 amino acids. This record comes from a study of blood T cell repertoires in COVID-19.

The sequenced material came from peripheral blood. The V gene is TRBV9, the J gene TRBJ2-7; no clear D. This clonotype originated in a woman aged 40 to 50 who had recovered from COVID-19. The CDR3 bases are TGTGCCAGCAGCGTGACCCTAGAATCCTACGAGCAGTACTTC. The encoded protein is CASSVTLESYEQYF.